This TCR beta chain was identified during a study of blood T cells in healthy people across ages. Trimming left V 6 bases short and J 1 base short, with 19 bases between. The CDR3 runs to 17 residues. In this sample, this clonotype turned up a few times. The second PCR ran roughly 7 to 11 cycles with a sample-barcoded 5' primer and J-beta primers. TCRdb passed the 5' RACE reads through MiXCR, listing each CDR3 protein once. The sample records 1.5 million to 1.9 million distinct CDR3 sequences, approximately 43% being singletons. The sequenced material came from blood. This receptor was taken from a woman younger than 30 in good health. This sequence joins TRBV12-3 or TRBV12-4 and TRBJ1-5; D is unclear. The CDR3 DNA sequence: TGTGCCAGCAGCCCTCCGCGCGGGCTGAGGAGCAATCAGCCCCAGCATTTT. This codes for CASSPPRGLRSNQPQHF.